This T cell receptor (beta chain) was documented in a study of blood T cell repertoires in COVID-19. As for the study in general: Samples came from the United States, Italy and Spain, spanning acute and convalescent COVID-19.

CDR3 length equals 15 residues. CDR1 and CDR2 from the germline V gene are LGHDT and YNNKEL (reference sequence). Sequencing was performed with immunoSEQ multiplex PCR; in TCRdb, only in-frame clones are kept and a portion is missing. The sample has some 270,000 clones, approximately 89% seen once. For this clone: Its ends do not fully match the called genes, so a read error is possible.

The receptor was derived from a woman in her 40s who had recovered from COVID-19. Sequences were obtained from peripheral blood. The chain recombines TRBV3-1 (or the pseudogene TRBV3-2) with TRBJ1-5; D is possibly TRBD1 (5 bases). The CDR3 DNA sequence: TGTGCCAGCAGCAAAGATTGGGGCAGGCCGCAACCCCAGCATTTT. The encoded protein is CASSKDWGRPQPQHF.